A selection of T cell receptor beta chains follows, all from one sample in a study of cytomegalovirus exposure and HLA in healthy donors. Method: immunoSEQ multiplex PCR; TCRdb's copy keeps in-frame clones and lacks some. The data hold over 120,000 clones, with just under 85% observed a single time. Specimen: PBMCs. The source of these receptors is a man aged 25-45 years in good health and CMV-seropositive. CDR3s include the opening cysteine and the closing phenylalanine or tryptophan. The D gene is left open where the match is weak. The size entry is marked missing in some rows and otherwise reads once, few, many or a size class.

v_call: TRBV9
clone_size: -
j_call: TRBJ2-2
d_call: -
cdr3_aa: CASSVGGGRGTLRRTGELFF
cdr3_nt: TGTGCCAGCAGCGTAGGTGGGGGAAGAGGGACTCTGCGGCGCACCGGGGAGCTGTTTTTT

v_call: TRBV11-3
clone_size: -
j_call: TRBJ2-7
d_call: TRBD1
cdr3_aa: CASSPGDREYYEQYF
cdr3_nt: TGTGCCAGCAGCCCGGGGGACAGGGAATACTACGAGCAGTACTTC

v_call: TRBV2
clone_size: -
j_call: TRBJ2-2
d_call: -
cdr3_aa: CASSDRVNTGELFF
cdr3_nt: TGTGCCAGCAGTGATCGAGTTAACACCGGGGAGCTGTTTTTT

v_call: TRBV5-4
clone_size: -
j_call: TRBJ2-3
d_call: TRBD2
cdr3_aa: CASSIEGGGGDTQYF
cdr3_nt: TGTGCCAGCAGCATCGAGGGGGGCGGGGGGGATACGCAGTATTTT

v_call: TRBV6-6
clone_size: -
j_call: TRBJ2-7
d_call: -
cdr3_aa: CASSSVGSYEQYF
cdr3_nt: TGTGCCAGCAGTTCCGTCGGGAGCTACGAGCAGTACTTC

v_call: TRBV2
clone_size: -
j_call: TRBJ2-3
d_call: TRBD2
cdr3_aa: CASRAGLAGGTQYF
cdr3_nt: TGTGCCAGCAGGGCGGGACTAGCGGGCGGTACGCAGTATTTT

v_call: TRBV5-6
clone_size: -
j_call: TRBJ2-7
d_call: TRBD1
cdr3_aa: CASSRWGDRVSYEQYF
cdr3_nt: TGTGCCAGCAGCCGATGGGGGGACAGGGTCTCCTACGAGCAGTACTTC

v_call: TRBV10-2
clone_size: few
j_call: TRBJ2-1
d_call: -
cdr3_aa: CASKQGRMNEQFF
cdr3_nt: TGCGCCAGCAAACAGGGTAGGATGAATGAGCAGTTCTTC

v_call: TRBV7-9
clone_size: -
j_call: TRBJ2-1
d_call: TRBD2
cdr3_aa: CASKPAVGLAQGDEQFF
cdr3_nt: TGTGCCAGCAAACCAGCCGTAGGACTAGCACAAGGCGATGAGCAGTTCTTC

v_call: TRBV7-6
clone_size: -
j_call: TRBJ2-1
d_call: TRBD2
cdr3_aa: CASSLGTSGIYNEQFF
cdr3_nt: TGTGCCAGCAGCTTAGGGACTAGCGGGATCTACAATGAGCAGTTCTTC

v_call: TRBV4-2
clone_size: once
j_call: TRBJ2-1
d_call: -
cdr3_aa: CASRPAPSAAGAYNEQFF
cdr3_nt: TGTGCCAGCCGCCCGGCCCCTAGCGCGGCGGGTGCCTACAATGAGCAGTTCTTC

v_call: TRBV2
clone_size: -
j_call: TRBJ2-3
d_call: -
cdr3_aa: CASRAEAAGLTDTQYF
cdr3_nt: TGTGCCAGCAGAGCTGAGGCAGCGGGCCTCACAGATACGCAGTATTTT

v_call: TRBV7-2
clone_size: few
j_call: TRBJ2-3
d_call: TRBD1
cdr3_aa: CASSPRTGSDTQYF
cdr3_nt: TGTGCCAGCAGCCCGAGGACAGGGTCAGATACGCAGTATTTT

v_call: TRBV28
clone_size: -
j_call: TRBJ2-7
d_call: -
cdr3_aa: CASSLNYEQYF
cdr3_nt: TGTGCCAGCAGTCTTAACTACGAGCAGTACTTC

v_call: TRBV5-1
clone_size: -
j_call: TRBJ2-2
d_call: -
cdr3_aa: CASSPPGLKFSGELFF
cdr3_nt: TGCGCCAGCAGCCCCCCGGGGTTGAAATTTAGCGGGGAGCTGTTTTTT

v_call: TRBV2
clone_size: -
j_call: TRBJ2-5
d_call: TRBD2
cdr3_aa: CASSGTSQETQYF
cdr3_nt: TGTGCCAGCAGTGGGACTAGCCAAGAGACCCAGTACTTC

v_call: TRBV6-4
clone_size: -
j_call: TRBJ2-1
d_call: -
cdr3_aa: CASSDQGGPYYNEQFF
cdr3_nt: TGTGCCAGCAGTGACCAGGGGGGCCCATACTACAATGAGCAGTTCTTC

v_call: TRBV7-6
clone_size: -
j_call: TRBJ1-1
d_call: -
cdr3_aa: CASSPGINTEAFF
cdr3_nt: TGTGCCAGCAGCCCGGGGATAAACACTGAAGCTTTCTTT

v_call: TRBV19
clone_size: few
j_call: TRBJ2-1
d_call: TRBD1
cdr3_aa: CASSRAGGLNEQFF
cdr3_nt: TGTGCCAGTAGTAGGGCAGGGGGCCTAAATGAGCAGTTCTTC

v_call: TRBV6-1
clone_size: many
j_call: TRBJ1-2
d_call: -
cdr3_aa: CASSRGYGYTF
cdr3_nt: TGTGCCAGCAGTCGGGGCTATGGCTACACCTTC

v_call: TRBV4-2
clone_size: -
j_call: TRBJ2-7
d_call: -
cdr3_aa: CASSQVLGGTAYEQHF
cdr3_nt: TGTGCCAGCAGCCAAGTCCTTGGGGGGACGGCCTACGAGCAGCACTTC

v_call: TRBV6-5
clone_size: -
j_call: TRBJ2-1
d_call: -
cdr3_aa: CASSPGISYNEQFF
cdr3_nt: TGTGCCAGCAGTCCAGGGATATCCTACAATGAGCAGTTCTTC

v_call: TRBV18
clone_size: -
j_call: TRBJ1-2
d_call: TRBD1
cdr3_aa: CASSPFRTGHGYTF
cdr3_nt: TGTGCCAGCTCACCGTTCCGGACAGGGCATGGCTACACCTTC